This entry features one TCR beta chain sequence. This sample was included in a study of PD-L1 blockade in urothelial cancer. Study as a whole: Blood analyses occurred 3 weeks (second dose) and 6 weeks post treatment start. Blood gave a median 141,255 T cells.

With 0 bases removed from V and 1 base from J, the gap between germline ends came to 17 bases. Germline V gene data show CDR1 as SGHDT and CDR2 as YYEEEE. The CDR3 spans 18 residues. Profiling relied on immunoSEQ multiplex PCR, and the TCRdb table lists in-frame clones only, not all of them. The sample includes tens of thousands of clones, over 65% of them seen just once. Time point: pretreatment peripheral blood. Metastatic or locally advanced urothelial carcinoma was present in the patients. Sequencing used PBMCs, obtained around atezolizumab (anti-PD-L1) treatment. This sequence joins TRBV5-6 and TRBJ1-5; D may be TRBD1 (6 bases). The receptor was isolated from a man in his sixties with urothelial cancer. The CDR3 region is CASSLARGGQRSNQPQHF. The CDR3 DNA sequence: TGTGCCAGCAGCTTGGCAAGGGGGGGGCAAAGAAGCAATCAGCCCCAGCATTTT.